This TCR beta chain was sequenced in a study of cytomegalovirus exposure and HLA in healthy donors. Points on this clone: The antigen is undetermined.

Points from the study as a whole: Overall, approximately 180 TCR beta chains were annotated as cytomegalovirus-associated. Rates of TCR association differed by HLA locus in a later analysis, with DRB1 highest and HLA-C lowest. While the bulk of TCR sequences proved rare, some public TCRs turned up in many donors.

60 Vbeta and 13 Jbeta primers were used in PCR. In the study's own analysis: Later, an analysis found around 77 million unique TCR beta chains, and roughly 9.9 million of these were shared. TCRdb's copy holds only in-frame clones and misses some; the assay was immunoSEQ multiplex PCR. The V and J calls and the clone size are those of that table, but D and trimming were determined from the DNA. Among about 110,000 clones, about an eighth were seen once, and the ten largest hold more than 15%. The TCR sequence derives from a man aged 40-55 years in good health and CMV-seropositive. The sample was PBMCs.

CDR3 nucleotides: TGTGCCAGCGGTAGACAAGGAGGCGTGAACACCGGGGAGCTGTTTTTT. Encoded protein: CASGRQGGVNTGELFF. This chain links TRBV21-1 with TRBJ2-2; the table's D call, TRBD2, has no DNA check behind it. TRBV21-1 is a recognized pseudogene. The CDR3 has 16 residues.